The rows below give T cell receptor beta chains drawn from one sample of a study of naive and memory T cell subsets. MiXCR, applied by TCRdb to the UMI-ligation and nested PCR reads, yields one record per CDR3 protein. The sample includes about 150,000 distinct CDR3 sequences, about 20% seen only once; the top ten take 0.085% to 0.11%. Material for sequencing was naive CD4+ T cells from blood. The receptors here all came from a human donor in good health. CDR3s include the opening cysteine and the closing phenylalanine or tryptophan. D genes are given only for firm matches. A clone size is listed for some rows: how often the clone was seen (once, few, many), or a class if it is expanded.

v_call	clone_size	d_call	j_call	cdr3_nt	cdr3_aa
TRBV21-1	few	NA	TRBJ1-5	TGTGCCAGCAGCAAAGAAAGGGATCAGCCCCAGCATTTT	CASSKERDQPQHF
TRBV5-4	NA	TRBD2	TRBJ2-5	TGTGCCAGCAGCTCGAGGGCGGGAGGGCAGGGTGAGACCCAGTACTTC	CASSSRAGGQGETQYF
TRBV27	few	NA	TRBJ2-3	TGTGCCAGCAGCCCTCGCGGCAGCACAGATACGCAGTATTTT	CASSPRGSTDTQYF
TRBV6-1	few	TRBD2	TRBJ2-3	TGTGCCAGCAGGCCTCCTAGCGGGGGAGGCACAGATACGCAGTATTTT	CASRPPSGGGTDTQYF
TRBV11-2	NA	TRBD1	TRBJ2-1	TGTGCCAGCAGCTACGGGACAGGGTCGGTCAATGAGCAGTTCTTC	CASSYGTGSVNEQFF
TRBV3-1	few	NA	TRBJ2-2	TGTGCCAGCAGCCGGACTTCAGGGGCGAACACCGGGGAGCTGTTTTTT	CASSRTSGANTGELFF
TRBV6-5	NA	TRBD1	TRBJ1-6	TGTGCCAGCAGTTACTCTCAGACAGGGAGCTCCTATAATTCACCCCTCCACTTT	CASSYSQTGSSYNSPLHF
TRBV6-2/TRBV6-3	few	NA	TRBJ2-1	TGTGCCAGCAGGCTCGGTAGGTCCCCCCGGGCTGAGCAGTTCTTC	CASRLGRSPRAEQFF
TRBV5-6	NA	TRBD1	TRBJ1-2	TGTGCCAGCAGCCGGGGACAGGTCTATGGCTACACCTTC	CASSRGQVYGYTF
TRBV11-2	NA	NA	TRBJ2-5	TGTGCCAGCAGCTTAAGTCTATTAGGTAGGGTCCAAGAGACCCAGTACTTC	CASSLSLLGRVQETQYF
TRBV3-1	few	NA	TRBJ2-1	TGTGCCAGCAGCCAAGGGGTCCAGCGCCCATACAATGAGCAGTTCTTC	CASSQGVQRPYNEQFF
TRBV20-1	NA	NA	TRBJ2-7	TGCAGTGCTAGAGGGCCTGGGGGGAGCTCCTACGAGCAGTACTTC	CSARGPGGSSYEQYF
TRBV18	NA	TRBD1	TRBJ1-2	TGTGCCAGCTCACCCGACAGGGGATTCGGCTATGGCTACACCTTC	CASSPDRGFGYGYTF
TRBV7-2	few	TRBD2	TRBJ2-3	TGTGCCAGCAGCCTCATCGGGAGGAGCACAGATACGCAGTATTTT	CASSLIGRSTDTQYF
TRBV29-1	NA	TRBD1	TRBJ1-2	TGCAGCGTTGAACCCAGGACAGGCCACCCCCCGGCTAACTATGGCTACACCTTC	CSVEPRTGHPPANYGYTF
TRBV6-2/TRBV6-3	NA	NA	TRBJ1-1	TGTGCCAGCAGCCCAAACTTCCCAAACACTGAAGCTTTCTTT	CASSPNFPNTEAFF
TRBV2	few	NA	TRBJ1-5	TGTGCCAGCGGGTTGGGAGGACAGCCCCAGCATTTT	CASGLGGQPQHF
TRBV24-1	many	TRBD1	TRBJ2-2	TGTGCCACCAGGCCGGGACAGGGTTACACCGGGGAGCTGTTTTTT	CATRPGQGYTGELFF
TRBV11-2	many	TRBD1	TRBJ2-1	TGTGCCAGCAGCTTCCAAATCGGGACAGGGGACAATGAGCAGTTCTTC	CASSFQIGTGDNEQFF
TRBV29-1	many	TRBD2	TRBJ2-2	TGCAGCGTGATACTAGCGGGAGGGCGAACCGGGGAGCTGTTTTTT	CSVILAGGRTGELFF
TRBV13	few	TRBD2	TRBJ2-1	TGTGCCAGCAGCTCACGCGTACTAGCGGGAAAGAATGAGCAGTTCTTC	CASSSRVLAGKNEQFF
TRBV29-1	many	NA	TRBJ2-7	TGCAGCGTCGTCCAGGGGACTGACGAGCAGTACTTC	CSVVQGTDEQYF
TRBV5-1	few	NA	TRBJ1-2	TGCGCCAGCAGCCGCACCGGTAACAGCTATGGCTACACCTTC	CASSRTGNSYGYTF
TRBV10-1	once	TRBD2	TRBJ2-2	TGCGCCAGCAGTGAGCCCGGGGCTAGCGGCCTTAGGTTCTACGGGGAGCTGTTTTTT	CASSEPGASGLRFYGELFF
TRBV6-5	few	NA	TRBJ2-2	TGTGCCAGCACCTATAGGCCGGGAGCTATCAGCGGGGAGCTGTTTTTT	CASTYRPGAISGELFF
TRBV6-4	few	NA	TRBJ2-3	TGTGCCAGTTCAGACCGGGGCAAGCAGTATTTT	CASSDRGKQYF
TRBV5-1	few	NA	TRBJ1-5	TGCGCCAGCAGCCTCAGGGAGGGTCAGCCCCAGCATTTT	CASSLREGQPQHF
TRBV19	many	TRBD2	TRBJ2-1	TGTGCCAGTAGTATAGAGCCACTAACTAGCGGGAGGGCCTACAATGAGCAGTTCTTC	CASSIEPLTSGRAYNEQFF
TRBV5-4	NA	NA	TRBJ2-2	TGTGCCAGCAGTGCCGTCGATGGGCCTTACACCGGGGAGCTGTTTTTT	CASSAVDGPYTGELFF
TRBV12-3/TRBV12-4	many	TRBD1	TRBJ2-2	TGTGCCAGCAGTTACAAGCAGGGGGCCGGGGAGCTGTTTTTT	CASSYKQGAGELFF
TRBV20-1	many	NA	TRBJ2-1	TGCAGTGCTAGAACCCGGGACACCTACTCCTACAATGAGCAGTTCTTC	CSARTRDTYSYNEQFF
TRBV12-3/TRBV12-4	few	TRBD1	TRBJ1-1	TGTGCCAGCAGTCCGAGCCGGGACAGGGTAAGGGGCACTGAAGCTTTCTTT	CASSPSRDRVRGTEAFF
TRBV29-1	few	TRBD2	TRBJ2-1	TGCAGCGTAGCCAGACTAGCGGGATTGGTCTCCTACAATGAGCAGTTCTTC	CSVARLAGLVSYNEQFF
TRBV28	few	NA	TRBJ2-5	TGTGCCAGCAGTTTAAGGTTGGGCAGTCGGGGGACGCAAGAGACCCAGTACTTC	CASSLRLGSRGTQETQYF
TRBV20-1	few	NA	TRBJ2-3	TGCAGCCGGTGGGGGGAGCTTCGAGATACGCAGTATTTT	CSRWGELRDTQYF
TRBV9	NA	NA	TRBJ2-1	TGTGCCAGCGGCACCCCCCCAGCGGGCAATGAGCAGTTCTTC	CASGTPPAGNEQFF
TRBV4-1	NA	NA	TRBJ1-2	TGCGCCAGCAGCCAAGTCGCAGGGGACTATGGCTACACCTTC	CASSQVAGDYGYTF
TRBV2	NA	TRBD1	TRBJ1-2	TGTGCCAGCAAGAGGGAGACAGGGGGGGACTATGGCTACACCTTC	CASKRETGGDYGYTF
TRBV21-1	NA	NA	TRBJ1-5	TGTGCCAGCAGCAGGAGCAATCAGCCCCAGCATTTT	CASSRSNQPQHF
TRBV29-1	few	NA	TRBJ2-7	TGCAGCGTCTGGACCGACCACTACGAGCAGTACTTC	CSVWTDHYEQYF
TRBV2	many	TRBD2	TRBJ2-5	TGTGCCAGCAGCGCGGTGACTAGCGGAAGAGAGACCCAGTACTTC	CASSAVTSGRETQYF